Below are 6 T cell receptor beta chains sequenced from a single sample in a study of low-dose radiotherapy and immunotherapy resistance in tumors. TRAV- and TRBV-specific primers were used for first-strand cDNA, which covered alpha and beta chains. The authors ran around 22 PCR cycles to amplify TCRs with a constant-region primer and V-primer adapter. TCRdb reanalysed the reads using MiXCR and keeps one entry per CDR3 protein. Found here are 54,000 or so distinct CDR3 sequences, 25% of them singletons; the top ten hold approximately 5.7%. Time point indicated: before trial treatment. The sample consisted of PBMCs, taken before treatment. The receptors were sampled from a male donor with prostate cancer.

Ten or more counts support this clonotype. The chain couples TRBV27 to TRBJ2-3; D is unclear. Germline V gene lookup returns CDR1 MNHEY and CDR2 SMNVEV (reference sequence). This CDR3 is built from 13 residues. The V gene lost 2 bases and the J gene lost 4 bases, with 7 bases spanning the gap. Written as DNA, the CDR3 is TGTGCCAGCAGTTTAGTGTTCCCAGATACGCAGTATTTT. This translates into CASSLVFPDTQYF.

The rearrangement uses TRBV12-3 or TRBV12-4 and TRBJ2-1; a possible D gene is TRBD2 (5 bases). V was pared by 3 bases and J by 0 bases, with 12 bases between. This CDR3 has 16 amino acids. The DNA for the CDR3 is TGTGCCAGCAGTTTTTGGACTGGAAGCTCCTACAATGAGCAGTTCTTC. Translation gives CASSFWTGSSYNEQFF.

Comment on this clonotype: This likely came from a read error, as a far larger clone is one base away. The chain couples TRBV5-1 to TRBJ2-7; 7 positions match TRBD2. CDR1 and CDR2 from the germline V gene are SGHRS and YFSETQ. The CDR3 sequence is 14 residues long. Trimming at V came to 0 bases and at J to 7 bases, leaving 7 bases not matched to a gene. The CDR3 loop reads CASSLAGAGNEQYF. The DNA of the CDR3 is TGCGCCAGCAGCTTGGCGGGAGCGGGAAATGAGCAGTACTTC. The whole variable domain, filled in from reference TRBV5-1 and TRBJ2-7, reads KAGVTQTPRYLIKTRGQQVTLSCSPISGHRSVSWYQQTPGQGLQFLFEYFSETQRNKGNFPGRFSGRQFSNSRSEMNVSTLELGDSALYLCASSLAGAGNEQYFGPGTRLTVT.

V and J are TRBV12-3 or TRBV12-4 and TRBJ1-1, with D unresolved. V shed 7 bases and J shed 1 base, with 10 bases lying between them. CDR3 length: 13 amino acids. This CDR3 reads CASTLQQNTEAFF. The DNA of the CDR3 is TGTGCCAGCACACTACAGCAGAACACTGAAGCTTTCTTT.

This clonotype was detected many times. The rearrangement joins TRBV19 to TRBJ1-1, with a weak D call TRBD1 (5 bases). Germline-derived CDR1 and CDR2 are LNHDA and SQIVND (reference sequence). Trimming cost V 5 bases and J 4 bases, with 14 bases left between them. This CDR3 region has 14 residues. The CDR3 DNA sequence: TGTGCCAGTAGTGCCCGGGGGAGCGGCACTGAAGCTTTCTTT. Amino acid sequence: CASSARGSGTEAFF.

This clonotype was picked up many times. The genes are TRBV9 and TRBJ2-7, with D possibly matching TRBD2 (5 bases). The CDR3 runs to 15 residues. The germline V gene encodes CDR1 SGDLS and CDR2 YYNGEE. Trimming pared 2 bases from V and 5 bases from J, leaving 17 bases between. In nucleotides, the CDR3 is TGTGCCAGCAGCGTTAATGCCGCGGGTCCCCACGAGCAGTACTTC. Translating it yields CASSVNAAGPHEQYF.